This T cell receptor beta chain was captured in a study of blood T cells in healthy people across ages. Study-level findings and limits: Diversity figures based on one million T cells were deemed too low.

As regards this clonotype: Its target is not known.

The use of a sample-barcoded 5' primer and a J-beta primer mix characterized a second PCR of roughly 6 to 11 cycles. MiXCR was run by TCRdb on the 5' RACE reads, yielding one entry per CDR3 protein. Among 2 million or so distinct CDR3 sequences listed, 40% to 55% were seen once. Germline V gene data show CDR1 as SGHTA and CDR2 as FQGNSA. V was trimmed by 2 bases and J by 4 bases, leaving 20 bases between them. The CDR3 sequence is 17 residues long. This TCR was recovered from a woman aged 40 to 55 in good health. The chain has TRBV7-2 and TRBJ2-5; D might be TRBD2 (6 bases). The sequenced material came from blood. CDR3 sequence (DNA): TGTGCCAGCAGCTTAATCAGCGGGCAGGGATCGGGAGAGACCCAGTACTTC. Protein sequence: CASSLISGQGSGETQYF.